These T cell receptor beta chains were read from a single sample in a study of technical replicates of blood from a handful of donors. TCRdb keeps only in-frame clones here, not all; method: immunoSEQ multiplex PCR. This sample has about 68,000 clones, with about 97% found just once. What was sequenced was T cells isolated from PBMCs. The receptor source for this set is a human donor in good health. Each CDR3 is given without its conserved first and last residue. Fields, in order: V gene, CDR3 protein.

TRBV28	ASSQGQRTQPQH
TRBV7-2	ASSLFDRTY
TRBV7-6	ASSPNTVSYEQY
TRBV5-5	ASSLGGLHYEQY
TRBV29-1	SVERSYRDRTSYEQY
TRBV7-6	ASSPTGISYNEQF
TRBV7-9	ASSRPDQPQH
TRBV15	ATSGLSGGKVNTEAF
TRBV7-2	ASSLVRSSYNEQF
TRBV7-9	ASSLEASRYEQY
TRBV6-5	ASSYAGTGGYT
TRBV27	ASSSHRGMNTEAF
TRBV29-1	SALGLWENTEAF
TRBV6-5	ASSYTWGSYEQY
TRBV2	ASLWTRDYEQY
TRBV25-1	ASSDMTAGANVLT
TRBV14	ASSLLRTSTDTQY
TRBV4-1	ASSPLAGGPLEQY
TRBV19	ASSKDRLSQH
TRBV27	ASSLYTGELF
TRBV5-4	ASSLGDTGELF
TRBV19	ASSRTGSYEQY
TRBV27	ASSTHRELANEKLF
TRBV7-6	ASSSSGATNEKLF
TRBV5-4	ASSRPTSPVGRGEQF
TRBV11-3	ASSSTTSGYGELF
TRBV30	AWSVQGTETQY